The rows below give T cell receptor beta chains drawn from one sample of a study of blood T cells in healthy people across ages. TCRdb re-called the 5' RACE reads with MiXCR, one entry per CDR3 protein. The sample contains some 1 million distinct CDR3 sequences, 35% to 55% of which appear only once. Material: blood. The source of these receptors is a woman aged 55-69 years in good health. Each CDR3 is given with its conserved first and last residue. The D gene is left open where the match is weak. Some rows have no size entry. The others give once, few or many, or a class for an expanded clone.

J gene | V gene | clone size | D gene | CDR3 protein | CDR3 DNA
TRBJ2-7 | TRBV18 | - | - | CASSPAATYEQYF | TGTGCCAGCTCACCAGCAGCCACCTACGAGCAGTACTTC
TRBJ2-7 | TRBV20-1 | few | - | CSARSNSWTSVVLDYEQYF | TGCAGTGCTAGATCTAATAGTTGGACTTCGGTCGTTTTGGACTACGAGCAGTACTTC
TRBJ2-5 | TRBV2 | - | TRBD2 | CASLLAGLGGQYF | TGTGCCAGTCTTCTAGCGGGACTAGGCGGGCAGTACTTC
TRBJ2-3 | TRBV20-1 | - | TRBD2 | CSALTSVSSTDTQYF | TGCAGTGCTCTAACTAGCGTTTCTAGCACAGATACGCAGTATTTT
TRBJ2-1 | TRBV11-2 | - | TRBD2 | CASSLVPSGMGIGNEQFF | TGTGCCAGCAGCTTAGTTCCTAGCGGGATGGGGATTGGCAATGAGCAGTTCTTC
TRBJ2-1 | TRBV20-1 | - | TRBD2 | CSATRLAGGNNEQFF | TGCAGTGCCACCCGACTAGCGGGAGGGAACAATGAGCAGTTCTTC
TRBJ2-7 | TRBV27 | - | - | CASSLTGLPNEQYF | TGCGCCAGCAGTTTAACAGGGTTACCGAACGAGCAGTACTTC
TRBJ2-1 | TRBV20-1 | - | TRBD2 | CSASRTSGRVGETQFF | TGCAGTGCTAGCCGGACTAGCGGGAGGGTGGGTGAGACCCAGTTCTTC
TRBJ2-1 | TRBV12-3/TRBV12-4 | - | - | CASSSGFHEQFF | TGTGCCAGCAGTTCAGGTTTTCATGAGCAGTTCTTC
TRBJ2-7 | TRBV6-6 | few | - | CASSYSTNTYEQYF | TGTGCCAGCAGTTACTCGACTAATACTTACGAGCAGTACTTC
TRBJ2-3 | TRBV6-5 | few | - | CASSYSGQGLHPTDTQYF | TGTGCCAGCAGTTACTCTGGGCAGGGTCTACACCCCACAGATACGCAGTATTTT
TRBJ2-7 | TRBV29-1 | few | TRBD2 | CSVALGSGSLYEQYF | TGCAGCGTTGCCCTTGGTAGCGGGAGTTTATACGAGCAGTACTTC
TRBJ1-1 | TRBV6-5 | once | - | CASSSGVDGFF | TGTGCCAGCAGTTCCGGGGTCGATGGTTTCTTT
TRBJ1-5 | TRBV7-3 | few | TRBD1 | CASSQTGDQPQHF | TGTGCCAGCAGTCAGACAGGGGATCAGCCCCAGCATTTT
TRBJ1-2 | TRBV6-5 | - | - | CASSYRGGTNYGYTF | TGTGCCAGCAGTTACCGGGGGGGGACCAACTATGGCTACACCTTC
TRBJ1-5 | TRBV12-3/TRBV12-4 | - | - | CASSGSSDLAQHF | TGTGCCAGCAGTGGGTCATCCGATTTGGCCCAGCATTTT
TRBJ2-5 | TRBV24-1 | - | - | CATSDTGTEETQYF | TGTGCCACCAGTGACACCGGGACTGAAGAGACCCAGTACTTC
TRBJ2-7 | TRBV24-1 | few | TRBD1 | CATSDHDRGGEQYF | TGTGCCACCAGTGATCACGACAGGGGAGGCGAGCAGTACTTC
TRBJ1-5 | TRBV10-3 | many | - | CAISDVGGNQPQHF | TGTGCCATCAGTGATGTCGGGGGAAATCAGCCCCAGCATTTT
TRBJ1-4 | TRBV5-1 | few | TRBD1 | CASGPGGAREKLFF | TGCGCCAGCGGGCCAGGGGGCGCGCGTGAAAAACTGTTTTTT
TRBJ2-5 | TRBV6-5 | - | TRBD2 | CASRSREGPRETQYF | TGTGCCAGCAGATCTCGGGAGGGCCCTCGGGAGACCCAGTACTTC
TRBJ2-2 | TRBV9 | - | - | CASSEVPTGELFF | TGTGCCAGCAGCGAGGTACCTACCGGGGAGCTGTTTTTT